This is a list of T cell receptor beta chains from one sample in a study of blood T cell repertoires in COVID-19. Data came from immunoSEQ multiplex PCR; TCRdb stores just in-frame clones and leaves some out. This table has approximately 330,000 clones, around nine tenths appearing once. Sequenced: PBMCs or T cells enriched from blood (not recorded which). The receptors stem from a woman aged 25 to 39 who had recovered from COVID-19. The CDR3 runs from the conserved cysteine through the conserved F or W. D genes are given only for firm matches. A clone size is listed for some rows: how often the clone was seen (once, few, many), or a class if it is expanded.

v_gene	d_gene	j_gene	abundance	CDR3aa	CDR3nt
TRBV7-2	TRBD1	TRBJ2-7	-	CASNQGQGAYEQYF	TGTGCCAGTAACCAGGGACAGGGGGCCTACGAGCAGTACTTC
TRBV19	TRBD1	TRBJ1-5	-	CASSRQGEGGNQPQHF	TGTGCCAGTAGTAGACAGGGGGAGGGTGGTAATCAGCCCCAGCATTTT
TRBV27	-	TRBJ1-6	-	CASSPFTGSNSPLHF	TGTGCCAGCAGTCCCTTCACAGGGTCTAATTCACCCCTCCACTTT
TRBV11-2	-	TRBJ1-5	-	CASSLERGQPQHF	TGTGCCAGCAGCTTAGAGCGGGGGCAGCCCCAGCATTTT
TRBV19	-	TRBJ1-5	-	CASTEAAVYSNQPQHF	TGTGCCAGTACCGAAGCGGCAGTCTATAGCAATCAGCCCCAGCATTTT
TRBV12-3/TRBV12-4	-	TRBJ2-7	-	CASSGSAYEQYF	TGTGCCAGCAGCGGGAGTGCCTACGAGCAGTACTTC
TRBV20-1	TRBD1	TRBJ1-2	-	CSASPRTGNYGYTF	TGCAGTGCTAGTCCCCGGACAGGGAACTATGGCTACACCTTC
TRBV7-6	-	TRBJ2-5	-	CASSQRQGGTQYF	TGTGCCAGCAGCCAGAGACAGGGAGGGACCCAGTACTTC
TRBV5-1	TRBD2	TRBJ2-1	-	CASSSGTSDEQFF	TGCGCCAGCAGCTCCGGGACTAGCGATGAGCAGTTCTTC
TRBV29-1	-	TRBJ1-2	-	CSIPLNYGYTF	TGCAGTATTCCCCTTAACTATGGCTACACCTTC
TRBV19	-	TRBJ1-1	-	CACTRGWDWNTEAFF	TGTGCCTGCACGAGAGGGTGGGACTGGAACACTGAAGCTTTCTTT
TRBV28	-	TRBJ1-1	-	CASSGRGGHTEAFF	TGTGCCAGCAGTGGGCGGGGCGGCCACACTGAAGCTTTCTTT
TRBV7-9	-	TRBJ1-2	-	CASSPPGGSVGYTF	TGTGCCAGCAGCCCGCCGGGGGGTAGCGTAGGCTACACCTTC
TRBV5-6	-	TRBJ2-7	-	CASSQPQAYEQYF	TGTGCCAGCAGCCAGCCACAGGCCTACGAGCAGTACTTC
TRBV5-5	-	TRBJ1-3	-	CASSSSEQVRSSGNTIYF	TGTGCCAGCAGCTCAAGCGAACAGGTCAGGAGCTCTGGAAACACCATATATTTT
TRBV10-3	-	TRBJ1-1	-	CAISEPSGSDNTEAFF	TGTGCCATCAGTGAGCCGTCGGGTTCAGATAACACTGAAGCTTTCTTT
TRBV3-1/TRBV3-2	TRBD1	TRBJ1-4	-	CASSLGQGGSVEKLFF	TGTGCCAGCAGCCTTGGACAGGGCGGGAGTGTTGAAAAACTGTTTTTT
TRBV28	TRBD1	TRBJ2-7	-	CASTTSTGGAYEQYF	TGTGCCAGCACCACGTCGACAGGGGGCGCCTACGAGCAGTACTTC
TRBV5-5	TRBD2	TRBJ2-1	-	CASRASGRDEQFF	TGTGCCAGCAGGGCTAGCGGGAGGGATGAGCAGTTCTTC
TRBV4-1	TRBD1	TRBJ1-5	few	CASSQAGTGGGNQPQHF	TGCGCCAGCAGCCAAGCCGGGACAGGGGGCGGCAATCAGCCCCAGCATTTT
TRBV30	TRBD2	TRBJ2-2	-	CAWSGGAGLFTGELFF	TGTGCCTGGAGCGGGGGAGCGGGACTCTTCACCGGGGAGCTGTTTTTT
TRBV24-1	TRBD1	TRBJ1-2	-	CARAGTGRNGYTF	TGTGCCAGGGCCGGGACAGGGCGTAATGGCTACACCTTC
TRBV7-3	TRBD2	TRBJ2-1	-	CASSLKLAGIENEQFF	TGTGCCAGCAGCTTAAAACTAGCGGGGATTGAAAATGAGCAGTTCTTC
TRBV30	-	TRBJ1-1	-	CAWSQQLNTEAFF	TGTGCCTGGAGTCAACAGTTGAACACTGAAGCTTTCTTT
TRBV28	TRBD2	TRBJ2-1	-	CASSRSSGRSYNEQFF	TGTGCCAGCAGTCGATCTAGCGGGAGGTCCTACAATGAGCAGTTCTTC
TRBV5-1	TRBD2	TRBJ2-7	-	CASSSRGLAGVGEQYF	TGCGCCAGCAGCTCACGTGGACTAGCGGGAGTCGGGGAGCAGTACTTC
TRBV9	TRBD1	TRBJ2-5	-	CASSVPAGTGGQETQYF	TGTGCCAGCAGCGTACCAGCCGGGACAGGGGGCCAAGAGACCCAGTACTTC
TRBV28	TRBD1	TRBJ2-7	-	CASSSHRGESWDEQYF	TGTGCCAGCAGTTCACACAGGGGCGAATCCTGGGACGAGCAGTACTTC
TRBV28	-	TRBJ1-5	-	CASSPHGGGVNQPQHF	TGTGCCAGCAGCCCGCACGGTGGGGGGGTAAATCAGCCCCAGCATTTT
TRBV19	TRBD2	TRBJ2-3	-	CASIGGGLLYF	TGTGCCAGTATCGGGGGGGGTCTTCTGTATTTT
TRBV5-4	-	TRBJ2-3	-	CASNPSETGTDTQYF	TGTGCCAGCAACCCTTCTGAGACAGGAACAGATACGCAGTATTTT
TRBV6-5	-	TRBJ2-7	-	CASSYSLSGAGYEQYF	TGTGCCAGCAGTTACTCGTTGTCAGGGGCAGGTTACGAGCAGTACTTC
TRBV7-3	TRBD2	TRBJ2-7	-	CASSFQGGSPYYEQYF	TGTGCCAGCAGCTTTCAGGGCGGGAGTCCCTACTACGAGCAGTACTTC
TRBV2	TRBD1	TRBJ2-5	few	CASSGWTGQETQYF	TGTGCCAGCAGTGGCTGGACAGGTCAAGAGACCCAGTACTTC
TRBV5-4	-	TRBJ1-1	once	CASSLNRLGPPGTEAFF	TGTGCCAGCAGCTTAAATAGGCTGGGGCCTCCGGGCACTGAAGCTTTCTTT
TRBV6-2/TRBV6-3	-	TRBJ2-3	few	CASSRLDTQYF	TGTGCCAGCAGCAGACTAGATACGCAGTATTTT
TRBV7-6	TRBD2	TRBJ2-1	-	CASSLETSGYNEQFF	TGTGCCAGCAGCTTAGAAACTAGCGGGTACAATGAGCAGTTCTTC
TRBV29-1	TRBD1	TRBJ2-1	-	CSVGGTGSYNEQFF	TGCAGCGTTGGTGGGACAGGGTCCTACAATGAGCAGTTCTTC
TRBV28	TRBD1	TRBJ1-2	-	CASSLLGQGYGYTF	TGTGCCAGCAGTTTATTGGGACAGGGATATGGCTACACCTTC
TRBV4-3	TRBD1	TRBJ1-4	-	CASSQGTGGGSTNEKLFF	TGCGCCAGCAGCCAAGGGACAGGGGGCGGTTCGACTAATGAAAAACTGTTTTTT
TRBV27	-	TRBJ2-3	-	CASSLKGWRDTQYF	TGTGCCAGCAGTTTAAAGGGGTGGCGAGATACGCAGTATTTT
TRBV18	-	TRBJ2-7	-	CASSILGQGNNEQYF	TGTGCCAGCTCTATTTTGGGGCAGGGGAATAACGAGCAGTACTTC
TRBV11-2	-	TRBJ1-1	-	CASSSVNLEQGEAFF	TGTGCCAGCAGCTCCGTTAATCTGGAGCAGGGTGAAGCTTTCTTT
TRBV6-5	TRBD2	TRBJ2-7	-	CASSYSLAGGGEQYF	TGTGCCAGCAGTTACTCCCTAGCGGGAGGTGGAGAGCAGTACTTC